The clone carrying this T cell receptor beta chain was observed a few times. The antigen remains unidentified. Using a J-beta primer mix together with a sample-barcoded 5' primer, a second PCR was run for roughly 6 to 12 cycles. TCRdb re-called the 5' RACE reads with MiXCR, one entry per CDR3 protein. The top ten hold approximately 29% of the sample, which has about 290,000 distinct CDR3 sequences, 25% to 30% seen once. Per sample, no less than 6 micrograms of total RNA were extracted. This specimen comes from a study of blood T cells in healthy people across ages. The study, taken as a whole, reports: Diversity was higher, and naive CD4+ cells more numerous, in long-lived donors than in aged donors.

Germline V gene lookup returns CDR1 MDHEN and CDR2 SYDVKM. CDR3 length: 14 amino acids. The chain employs TRBV28 and TRBJ2-5; TRBD2 matches at 7 bases. The end of the DNA aligns better with TRBJ2-7, so the J call may be wrong. This TCR derives from a woman in her 70s in good health. Sequencing used blood. CDR3 loop: CASSLGGRDYEQYF. The CDR3 DNA sequence: TGTGCCAGCAGTTTAGGCGGGAGAGACTACGAGCAGTACTTC.